This T cell receptor beta chain was found in a study of identical twins. The CDR3 contains 14 residues. V was clipped by 6 bases and J by 0 bases; unmatched bases: 4. CDR1 DFQATT and CDR2 SNEGSKA come from the germline V gene (reference sequence). Study findings and constraints: Zero-insertion analyses were open to partial confounding by invariant MAIT and iNKT cells.

This clonotype was picked up a small number of times. No antigen is known for it. A universal primer site was added by template switching, and unique molecular identifiers were carried by the cDNA. TCRdb redid the calling of the 5' RACE reads with MiXCR, one entry per CDR3 protein. The sample contains approximately 890,000 distinct CDR3 sequences, approximately 13% of which appear only once. Separately, the same data were catalogued under a study of yellow fever vaccine responses in identical twins. That study adds: Twins showed a vaccine T cell response that reportedly seemed partly convergent, partly personalized.

The chain uses TRBV20-1 and TRBJ2-2, with TRBD1 matching 7 bases. The TCR comes from a woman between 18 and 29 years old in good health. The sample taken for sequencing was PBMCs. CDR3 loop: CSAARGTNTGELFF. The CDR3 DNA reads as TGCAGTGCCGCCAGGGGGACGAACACCGGGGAGCTGTTTTTT.